The clone carrying this T cell receptor beta chain was detected a few times. Its specificity is unknown. This specimen belongs to a study of T cells in Graves' hyperthyroidism and ophthalmopathy. With 7 bases clipped from V and 5 bases from J, the junction kept 10 bases outside the gene matches. This CDR3 has 14 amino acids. The germline V gene encodes CDR1 SNHLY and CDR2 FYNNEI. Researchers defined stable Graves' hyperthyroidism as no ophthalmopathy progression within 18 months. RNA transcripts served as the template for amplifying TCR beta CDR3 regions. The HTBI primer set drove a first-round RT-PCR of the TCR CDR3. TCRdb re-called the multiplex PCR reads with MiXCR, one entry per CDR3 protein. Of under 800,000 distinct CDR3 sequences listed, 12% to 15% are singletons. Study-wide points: Ophthalmopathy prediction by the model preceded onset by a median about 6 months.

The origin of this receptor is a woman aged 18-29 years with Graves' hyperthyroidism. Input material: blood. The chain combines TRBV2 with TRBJ2-7; 8 bases are shared with TRBD2. In nucleotides, the CDR3 is TGTGCCAGCATCCCGGGGGGGTTCGACCACGAGCAGTACTTC. Its translation is CASIPGGFDHEQYF.